The TCR beta chain under discussion was sequenced for a study of blood T cell repertoires in COVID-19. On the study more broadly: The study drew acute and convalescent COVID-19 samples from the United States, Italy and Spain. PBMCs, B-cell-depleted T cells, or T cells provided the cDNA or gDNA that made up the material.

Source study methods: Estimated nucleated cell counts came from reference gene primer amplification. Clones were read by immunoSEQ multiplex PCR, and TCRdb kept only the in-frame ones, dropping some. The D gene and trimming were derived from the DNA, and the V and J assignments and clone size from that table. The sample holds approximately 350,000 clones, around nine tenths seen once. In Seattle, patients joined the study during active infection and were tracked longitudinally. The sequencing input was peripheral blood. This sequence was found in a woman between 55 and 75 years old with COVID-19, enrolled during active disease.

The CDR3 DNA reads as TGTGCCAGCAGTGGGATTGCAGGGAAGGACGAGCAGTACTTC. Translating it yields CASSGIAGKDEQYF. The J gene is TRBJ2-7, the V gene TRBV2; TRBD1 might be the D (5 bases). Germline V gene data show CDR1 as SNHLY and CDR2 as FYNNEI. V gave up 4 bases and J gave up 5 bases, with 15 bases separating them. The CDR3 is 14 residues long.